This TCR beta chain was observed in a study of blood T cells in healthy people across ages. Study results and caveats: Diversity of TCR beta per million T cells declined in a roughly linear way with age. The study lacked donor CMV status, which possibly confounded expanded clonotype changes.

Note on this clonotype: Its antigen is currently unknown.

Whenever a sample was processed, at least 7 million PBMCs were isolated. Through a sample-barcoded 5' primer and a J-beta primer mix, a second PCR was run for roughly 7 to 12 cycles. TCRdb re-analysed the 5' RACE reads in MiXCR, keeping a single row per CDR3 protein. The table lists about 320,000 distinct CDR3 sequences, roughly 27% of them singletons, with approximately 28% in the top ten. This CDR3 is built from 15 residues. In germline, CDR1 is MDHEN, CDR2 SYDVKM. Trimming stripped 7 bases from V and 2 bases from J, with 16 bases between. This sequence was found in a woman in her seventies in good health. Sequencing was done on a sample of blood. The rearrangement joins TRBV28 to TRBJ2-3, with D perhaps being TRBD1 or TRBD2 (5 bases each). In nucleotides, the CDR3 is TGTGCCAGCATTGATGCCCACGGGGCCACAGATACGCAGTATTTT. It yields the protein CASIDAHGATDTQYF.